This is a list of T cell receptor beta chains from one sample in a study of regulatory T cells in long-lasting Graves disease. A single record per CDR3 protein comes from TCRdb applying MiXCR to the multiplex PCR reads. The repertoire holds about 350,000 distinct CDR3 sequences, with about 16% as singletons. This sample was shared with a second study, whose subject was T cells in Graves' hyperthyroidism and ophthalmopathy.

Source: peripheral blood mononuclear cells (PBMCs), taken at new diagnosis, from a patient treated with antithyroid drugs. The receptors stem from a woman aged 18-29 years with Graves disease. The CDR3 runs from the conserved cysteine through the conserved F or W. A D gene is named only where the DNA matches it firmly. Only some rows state a clone size, as once, few, many or a class for expanded clones.

J | length | V | size | D | CDR3 | DNA
TRBJ2-1 | 13 | TRBV28 | NA | NA | CASSSWTNNEQFF | TGTGCCAGCAGTTCCTGGACAAACAATGAGCAGTTCTTC
TRBJ2-1 | 16 | TRBV7-8 | many | NA | CASSLVGDLSYNEQFF | TGTGCCAGCAGCTTAGTTGGGGACCTCTCCTACAATGAGCAGTTCTTC
TRBJ1-3 | 16 | TRBV30 | NA | NA | CAWSLPGSSSGNTIYF | TGTGCCTGGAGTCTCCCCGGAAGCAGCTCTGGAAACACCATATATTTT
TRBJ1-6 | 14 | TRBV2 | many | NA | CASSARGISSPLHF | TGTGCCAGCAGTGCCAGGGGTATTAGTTCACCCCTCCACTTT
TRBJ1-2 | 9 | TRBV12-3/TRBV12-4 | many | NA | CATRPGYTF | TGTGCCACGAGACCTGGCTACACCTTC
TRBJ2-1 | 18 | TRBV13 | few | TRBD2 | CASSSGTSGSRAYNEQFF | TGTGCCAGCAGCTCCGGGACTAGCGGGAGTAGAGCCTACAATGAGCAGTTCTTC
TRBJ2-7 | 15 | TRBV5-1 | NA | TRBD2 | CASSFGGGGSYEQYF | TGCGCCAGCAGCTTCGGTGGGGGGGGATCCTACGAGCAGTACTTC
TRBJ1-6 | 16 | TRBV20-1 | NA | NA | CSAPYWGPEGISPLHF | TGCAGTGCCCCTTACTGGGGTCCGGAGGGGATTTCACCCCTCCACTTT
TRBJ1-5 | 13 | TRBV30 | many | NA | CAWSTVLDQPQHF | TGTGCCTGGAGTACGGTTTTGGATCAGCCCCAGCATTTT
TRBJ2-3 | 14 | TRBV20-1 | many | NA | CSARDRSSTDTQYF | TGCAGTGCTAGAGATAGGAGTAGCACAGATACGCAGTATTTT
TRBJ2-6 | 17 | TRBV9 | NA | NA | CASSPYQGPSGANVLTF | TGTGCCAGCAGCCCATACCAGGGCCCCTCTGGGGCCAACGTCCTGACTTTC
TRBJ2-7 | 13 | TRBV20-1 | many | NA | CSALSGEVYEQYF | TGCAGTGCCCTATCAGGGGAGGTCTACGAGCAGTACTTC
TRBJ2-1 | 16 | TRBV24-1 | few | TRBD1 | CATSDRTGNLYNEQFF | TGTGCCACCAGTGATCGGACAGGGAACCTCTACAATGAGCAGTTCTTC
TRBJ2-1 | 15 | TRBV29-1 | NA | TRBD2 | CSVTPLAGGHIEQFF | TGCAGCGTCACACCTCTGGCGGGAGGGCATATAGAGCAGTTCTTC
TRBJ2-7 | 13 | TRBV20-1 | few | TRBD1 | CSVFRDSSYEQYF | TGCAGTGTATTCCGGGACAGCTCCTACGAGCAGTACTTC
TRBJ1-5 | 13 | TRBV2 | few | NA | CASSEEGGQPQHF | TGTGCCAGCAGTGAAGAGGGCGGTCAGCCCCAGCATTTT
TRBJ2-2 | 18 | TRBV5-1 | many | TRBD1 | CASSPGQPPRSNTGELFF | TGCGCCAGCAGCCCGGGACAGCCTCCAAGATCGAACACCGGGGAGCTGTTTTTT
TRBJ1-5 | 14 | TRBV25-1 | NA | TRBD1 | CASSKQGASQPQHF | TGTGCCAGCAGTAAACAGGGGGCCAGTCAGCCCCAGCATTTT
TRBJ2-3 | 17 | TRBV27 | NA | TRBD2 | CASSSSPGTSGTDTQYF | TGTGCCAGCAGTTCCTCCCCCGGGACTAGCGGAACAGATACGCAGTATTTT
TRBJ2-2 | 14 | TRBV20-1 | many | TRBD2 | CSARVSGDTGELFF | TGCAGTGCTAGAGTTAGCGGGGACACCGGGGAGCTGTTTTTT
TRBJ2-7 | 14 | TRBV4-1 | NA | NA | CASSQRAGVNEQYF | TGCGCCAGCAGCCAGAGGGCAGGGGTCAACGAGCAGTACTTC
TRBJ1-3 | 15 | TRBV28 | NA | NA | CASSPEGSSGNTIYF | TGTGCCAGCAGTCCCGAGGGGTCCTCTGGAAACACCATATATTTT
TRBJ1-2 | 13 | TRBV6-1 | many | NA | CASSETTAYGYTF | TGTGCCAGCAGTGAAACAACCGCCTATGGCTACACCTTC
TRBJ2-7 | 16 | TRBV11-2 | many | TRBD1 | CASSLLTGGGMYEQYF | TGTGCCAGCAGCTTGCTAACAGGGGGCGGAATGTACGAGCAGTACTTC
TRBJ2-3 | 14 | TRBV12-3/TRBV12-4 | many | NA | CASSLVDWQDTQYF | TGTGCCAGCAGTTTAGTTGACTGGCAAGATACGCAGTATTTT
TRBJ2-7 | 15 | TRBV18 | many | NA | CASSSSRGGFGEQYF | TGTGCCAGCTCATCATCTAGAGGGGGGTTCGGCGAGCAGTACTTC
TRBJ1-2 | 13 | TRBV24-1 | many | NA | CATSDQGAYGYTF | TGTGCCACCAGTGACCAGGGCGCCTATGGCTACACCTTC
TRBJ2-1 | 15 | TRBV5-1 | many | NA | CASKSAGARYNEQFF | TGCGCCAGCAAGAGTGCGGGGGCGCGGTACAATGAGCAGTTCTTC
TRBJ2-5 | 15 | TRBV2 | many | TRBD1 | CASSADRGQVETQYF | TGTGCCAGCAGTGCGGACAGGGGCCAGGTGGAGACCCAGTACTTC
TRBJ2-7 | 13 | TRBV7-9 | many | TRBD1 | CASSFGQGSEQYF | TGTGCCAGCAGCTTTGGACAGGGGAGCGAGCAGTACTTC
TRBJ2-7 | 18 | TRBV5-1 | many | TRBD2 | CASSPAAPSGRVYYEQYF | TGCGCCAGCAGCCCGGCGGCGCCTAGCGGGAGAGTTTACTACGAGCAGTACTTC
TRBJ2-2 | 13 | TRBV28 | many | NA | CASSLGRSGELFF | TGTGCCAGCAGTTTAGGACGGTCCGGGGAGCTGTTTTTT
TRBJ2-7 | 13 | TRBV30 | many | TRBD1 | CAWRATGVSEQYF | TGTGCCTGGAGGGCGACAGGGGTGAGTGAGCAGTACTTC